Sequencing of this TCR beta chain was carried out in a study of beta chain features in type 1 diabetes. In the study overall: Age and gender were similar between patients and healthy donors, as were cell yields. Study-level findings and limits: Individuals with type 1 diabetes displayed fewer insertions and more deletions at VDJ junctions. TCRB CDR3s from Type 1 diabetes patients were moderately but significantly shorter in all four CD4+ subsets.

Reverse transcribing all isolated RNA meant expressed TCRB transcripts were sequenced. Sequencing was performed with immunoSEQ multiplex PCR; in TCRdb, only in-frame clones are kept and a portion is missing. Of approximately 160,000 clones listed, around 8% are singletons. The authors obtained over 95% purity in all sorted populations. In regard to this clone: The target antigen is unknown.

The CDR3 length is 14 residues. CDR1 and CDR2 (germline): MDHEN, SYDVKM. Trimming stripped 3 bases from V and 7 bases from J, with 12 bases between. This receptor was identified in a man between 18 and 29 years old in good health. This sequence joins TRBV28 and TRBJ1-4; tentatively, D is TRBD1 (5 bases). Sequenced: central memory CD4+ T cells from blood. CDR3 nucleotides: TGTGCCAGCAGTTTCGGGACTCGGGGTGAAAAACTGTTTTTT. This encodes CASSFGTRGEKLFF.